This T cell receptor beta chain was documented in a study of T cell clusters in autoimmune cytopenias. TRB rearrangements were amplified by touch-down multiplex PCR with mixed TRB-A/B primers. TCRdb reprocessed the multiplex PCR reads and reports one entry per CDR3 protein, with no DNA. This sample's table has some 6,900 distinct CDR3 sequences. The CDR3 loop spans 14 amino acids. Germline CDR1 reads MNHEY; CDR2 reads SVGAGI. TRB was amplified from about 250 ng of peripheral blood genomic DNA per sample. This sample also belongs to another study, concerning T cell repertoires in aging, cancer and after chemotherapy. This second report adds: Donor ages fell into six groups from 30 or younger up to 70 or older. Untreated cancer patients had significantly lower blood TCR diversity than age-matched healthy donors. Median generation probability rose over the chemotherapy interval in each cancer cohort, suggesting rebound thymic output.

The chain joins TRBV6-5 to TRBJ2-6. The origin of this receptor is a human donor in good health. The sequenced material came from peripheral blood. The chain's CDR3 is CASSWSSGANVLTF.